This T cell receptor (beta chain) was recorded in a study of PD-1 blockade in classical Hodgkin lymphoma. The study's findings and limits: Undefined causes, possibly disease activity or prior therapy, underlie the repertoire differences. Individuals initiating nivolumab under 1 year after ASCT were excluded.

CDR1 is LGHNA and CDR2 is YSLEER in the germline V gene. V lost 0 bases and J lost 9, with 6 bases in between. This CDR3 region has 13 residues. The time point was: cycle 4 day 1 (C4D1), after more than five weeks of nivolumab. Patients all relapsed after autologous stem cell transplantation, and there was variation in brentuximab vedotin exposure. The investigators isolated CD8+ T cells from thawed PBMCs using magnetic negative selection. Clones were read by immunoSEQ multiplex PCR, and TCRdb kept only the in-frame ones, dropping some. In the table there are approximately 6,300 clones, under 85% of which are singletons. This clone turned up a few times. Its antigen remains unidentified.

The gene calls are TRBV4-3 and TRBJ1-6; unclear D gene. The receptor's source is a human donor with classical Hodgkin lymphoma. The source material was CD8+ T cells from blood, sampled before the fourth cycle of nivolumab. CDR3 sequence: CASSQDGASPLHF. CDR3 DNA: TGCGCCAGCAGCCAAGACGGAGCTTCACCCCTCCACTTT.